A single sample gave rise to the 27 T cell receptor beta chains below, sequenced in a study of Ad26.COV2.S vaccination and SARS-CoV-2 variants. Treatment noted: around 19 received Ad26.COV2.S at low or high dose, single or two shots; a few received placebo; per-sample allocation not given. Day 63 following the first vaccine or placebo injection was when the samples were taken. TCRdb keeps only in-frame clones here, not all; method: immunoSEQ multiplex PCR. In the table there are fewer than 500,000 clones, 89% of which are singletons. Specimen: peripheral blood, collected in a trial of Ad26.COV2.S vaccine versus placebo. These receptors were taken from a person aged 18 to 65 who received the Ad26.COV2.S COVID-19 vaccine or a placebo.

This chain joins TRBV4-1 and TRBJ1-5; TRBD1 is a possible D gene (5 bases). The germline V gene has CDR1 MGHRA and CDR2 YSYEKL. Trimming removed 2 bases from V and 5 bases from J, with 13 bases in between. CDR3 size: 15 residues. CDR3 bases: TGCGCCAGCAGCCAATGGGACGGGGGGGATCAGCCCCAGCATTTT. As protein: CASSQWDGGDQPQHF.

This clone was seen only once. The chain employs TRBV5-1 and TRBJ1-2; 11 bases align to TRBD1. Germline lookup yields CDR1 SGHRS and CDR2 YFSETQ. The trim removed 3 bases at V and 3 bases at J, leaving 1 base unmatched. CDR3 length: 14 residues. Here the CDR3 DNA reads TGCGCCAGCAGCTCGGGACAGGGGGACTATGGCTACACCTTC. It specifies CASSSGQGDYGYTF.

This chain joins TRBV14 and TRBJ1-5; no reliable D call. The V gene lost 1 base and the J gene lost 6 bases, with 7 bases spanning the gap. The CDR3 has 13 amino acids. Germline V gives CDR1 SGHDN, CDR2 FVKESK. This chain's CDR3 is CASSQGPFQPQHF. The DNA for the CDR3 is TGTGCCAGCAGCCAAGGGCCTTTTCAGCCCCAGCATTTT.

J is TRBJ1-2 and V is TRBV9, with 8 bases identical to TRBD1. The CDR3 runs to 18 residues. J gave up 4 bases and V 5 bases, and 19 bases lay outside the gene matches. Germline V gene data show CDR1 as SGDLS and CDR2 as YYNGEE. The CDR3, as DNA: TGTGCCAGCAGTACCAATCTTCACACAGGGGGTAGTACCTATGGCTACACCTTC. Amino acid sequence: CASSTNLHTGGSTYGYTF.

J is TRBJ2-5 and V is TRBV29-1; the match to TRBD1 covers 7 bases. V lost 4 bases to trimming and J lost 5 bases; unmatched junction nucleotides: 10. The CDR3 sequence is 14 residues long. Germline V gives CDR1 SQVTM, CDR2 ANQGSEA. CDR3 region: CSVGGHSRGETQYF. In nucleotides, the CDR3 is TGCAGCGTTGGGGGACACAGCAGGGGGGAGACCCAGTACTTC.

The chain carries TRBV6-1 and TRBJ1-5; D call uncertain. V lost 0 bases and J 7 bases, leaving 10 bases between the germline ends. Germline values: CDR1 MNHNS, CDR2 SASEGT. The CDR3 covers 14 residues. CDR3 residues: CASSEAQRGQPQHF. The CDR3 DNA sequence: TGTGCCAGCAGTGAAGCCCAGCGAGGGCAGCCCCAGCATTTT.

This chain links TRBV5-4 with TRBJ1-5; D might be TRBD1 (5 bases). The CDR3 covers 14 residues. Germline V lookup: CDR1 SGHNT, CDR2 YYREEE (reference sequence). V gave up 5 bases and J gave up 4 bases, with 13 bases separating them. CDR3 bases: TGTGCCAGCAGTGAGGGACCGCAGAATCAGCCCCAGCATTTT. This sequence encodes CASSEGPQNQPQHF.

This clone has a handful of counts. The gene calls are TRBV19 and TRBJ2-7; D unresolved. Germline lookup yields CDR1 LNHDA and CDR2 SQIVND (reference sequence). V dropped 5 bases and J dropped 1 base, with 12 bases sitting between them. The CDR3 extends over 14 amino acids. Here the CDR3 reads CASSDQVSSYEQYF. The CDR3, as DNA: TGTGCCAGTAGTGATCAGGTCTCATCCTACGAGCAGTACTTC. The full variable domain, rest sourced from reference TRBV19 and TRBJ2-7, is DGGITQSPKYLFRKEGQNVTLSCEQNLNHDAMYWYRQDPGQGLRLIYYSQIVNDFQKGDIAEGYSVSREKKESFPLTVTSAQKNPTAFYLCASSDQVSSYEQYFGPGTRLTVT.

A single count supports this clone. This sequence joins TRBV28 and TRBJ1-2; 7 bases are a match to TRBD1. CDR3 length: 14 amino acids. Germline lookup yields CDR1 MDHEN and CDR2 SYDVKM. The junction had 5 bases not matched to a gene; V was cut back by 5 bases and J by 2 bases. Written as DNA, the CDR3 is TGTGCCAGCAGTAAGGCAGGGGGAAACTATGGCTACACCTTC. It codes for CASSKAGGNYGYTF.

The V call is TRBV19, the J call TRBJ1-5; no reliable D call. Germline V lookup: CDR1 LNHDA, CDR2 SQIVND (reference sequence). The germline V and J ends were trimmed by 4 bases and 5 bases, with 9 bases remaining between them. This CDR3 has 13 residues. Written as DNA, the CDR3 is TGTGCCAGTAGTAGCAGGAGGGATCAGCCCCAGCATTTT. Amino acid sequence: CASSSRRDQPQHF.

This clone was seen a handful of times. This CDR3 reads CASSDSTGRGYYGNEQFF. Here the CDR3 DNA reads TGTGCCAGCAGTGATTCTACAGGGAGAGGATACTACGGTAATGAGCAGTTCTTC. The genes are TRBV6-1 and TRBJ2-1, with D possibly TRBD1 on 6 matching bases. The ends were cut back, 3 bases at V and 7 bases at J, with 25 bases in the middle. The CDR3 runs 18 residues. Germline V lookup: CDR1 MNHNS, CDR2 SASEGT.

The chain uses TRBV28 and TRBJ1-2; D is unclear. CDR1 and CDR2 from the germline V gene are MDHEN and SYDVKM. CDR3 length: 14 residues. V lost 2 bases and J 3 bases, leaving 10 bases between the germline ends. CDR3: CASSLTDNYYGYTF. CDR3 nucleotides: TGTGCCAGCAGTTTAACCGATAATTACTATGGCTACACCTTC.

This clone was picked up one time. The V and J genes are TRBV3-1 (or the pseudogene TRBV3-2) and TRBJ2-7; TRBD1 matches at 8 bases. V was pared by 8 bases and J by 2 bases, with 11 bases of the junction left unmatched. The CDR3 runs 15 residues. Germline lookup yields CDR1 LGHDT and CDR2 YNNKEL (reference sequence). The CDR3: CASSPRDRTPYEQYF. The CDR3 DNA reads as TGTGCCAGCTCGCCCCGGGACAGGACCCCCTACGAGCAGTACTTC.

The V call is TRBV4-3, the J call TRBJ2-1, with D hard to call. CDR1 is LGHNA and CDR2 is YSLEER in the germline V gene. This CDR3 has 15 residues. Trimming left V 4 bases short and J 10 bases short, with 20 bases between. This CDR3 is CASSPNPPLRREQFF. DNA for the CDR3: TGCGCCAGCAGCCCAAATCCCCCCCTGCGTCGAGAGCAGTTCTTC.

This sequence joins TRBV3-1 (or the pseudogene TRBV3-2) and TRBJ1-1, with a possible D match to TRBD1 (5 bases). The CDR3 extends over 14 amino acids. Germline loops: CDR1 LGHDT, CDR2 YNNKEL (reference sequence). The V end lost 4 bases, the J end lost 7 bases, and 16 bases lay between the germline ends. In DNA, the CDR3 is TGTGCCAGCAGCCTGGCCTGGGGGGGGAATGAAGCTTTCTTT. Protein: CASSLAWGGNEAFF.

V gene TRBV7-2 combines with J gene TRBJ1-1; D is unclear. The CDR3 has 14 amino acids. Germline CDR1 and CDR2: SGHTA and FQGNSA. Trimming cost V 4 bases and J 10 bases, with 19 bases left between them. The CDR3 is CASSSVVWDGVAFF. The CDR3, as DNA: TGTGCCAGCAGCTCGGTAGTCTGGGATGGTGTAGCTTTCTTT.

V and J are TRBV7-8 and TRBJ1-1; D gene ambiguous. The CDR3 covers 15 residues. The germline V gene has CDR1 SGHVS and CDR2 FQNEAQ. The V end was cut by 3 bases, the J end by 0 bases, with 11 bases between. Written as DNA, the CDR3 is TGTGCCAGCAGCTTGGCTTCAGTTATGAACACTGAAGCTTTCTTT. This encodes CASSLASVMNTEAFF.

With respect to this clone: The sample holds other DNA sequences that translate to the same CDR3. The chain couples TRBV24-1 to TRBJ2-7, with 7 bases identical to TRBD2. J lost 5 bases, V lost 4 bases, and 4 bases had no gene match. Germline V gene data show CDR1 as KGHDR and CDR2 as SFDVKD. The CDR3 extends over 13 amino acids. DNA of the CDR3: TGTGCCACCAGTGACGGGGGGATCGACGAGCAGTACTTC. It encodes CATSDGGIDEQYF.

The rearrangement joins TRBV11-2 to TRBJ1-2, with 9 bases matching TRBD1. Germline V gene lookup returns CDR1 SGHAT and CDR2 FQNNGV. CDR3 size: 18 residues. The V and J ends lost 2 bases and 4 bases, in that order; junction bases with no gene match: 14. CDR3 residues: CASSLPLKRTGAGYGYTF. The CDR3 bases are TGTGCCAGCAGCTTACCACTTAAAAGGACAGGGGCAGGCTATGGCTACACCTTC.

V usage is TRBV6-6 and J usage is TRBJ1-1; 7 nucleotides align to TRBD1. The CDR3 has 14 amino acids. Germline CDR1 and CDR2: MNHNY and SVGAGI (reference sequence). V dropped 2 bases and J dropped 4; count of bases not matched to a gene: 4. The DNA for the CDR3 is TGTGCCAGCAGTTACGTCCCAGGGGGCACTGAAGCTTTCTTT. This codes for CASSYVPGGTEAFF.

This chain joins TRBV11-3 and TRBJ2-3; D ambiguous. The CDR3 covers 16 residues. V lost 3 bases and J 0 bases, leaving 13 bases between the germline ends. Germline lookup yields CDR1 SGHNT and CDR2 YENEEA. In DNA form, the CDR3 reads TGTGCCAGCAGCTTCGTACGGGCTCCTAGCACAGATACGCAGTATTTT. Amino acid sequence: CASSFVRAPSTDTQYF.

The genes are TRBV9 and TRBJ1-5, with 7 bases fitting TRBD1. This CDR3 contains 14 residues. Losses at the gene ends were 0 bases for V and 9 bases for J; bases not matched to a gene: 6. Germline V lookup: CDR1 SGDLS, CDR2 YYNGEE. CDR3 DNA: TGTGCCAGCAGCGTAGGGACAGGCCAGGGGCCCCAGCATTTT. Encoded protein: CASSVGTGQGPQHF.

V usage is TRBV7-9 and J usage is TRBJ2-7, with 7 bases identical to TRBD2. This CDR3 is 15 amino acids long. The V and J ends lost 1 base and 0 bases, in that order; junction bases with no gene match: 3. Germline values: CDR1 SEHNR, CDR2 FQNEAQ (reference sequence). CDR3 protein: CASSLVGTNSYEQYF. CDR3 DNA: TGTGCCAGCAGCTTAGTCGGGACTAACTCCTACGAGCAGTACTTC.

J is TRBJ2-1 and V is TRBV5-1, with a weak D call TRBD2 (5 bases). Germline CDR1 is SGHRS and CDR2 is YFSETQ. The CDR3 consists of 14 residues. The V gene lost 2 bases and the J gene lost 5 bases, with 11 bases spanning the gap. CDR3 region: CASSLSSTNNEQFF. In DNA, the CDR3 is TGCGCCAGCAGCTTATCGTCGACTAACAATGAGCAGTTCTTC. Together with reference TRBV5-1 and TRBJ2-1, the CDR3 gives the full variable domain: KAGVTQTPRYLIKTRGQQVTLSCSPISGHRSVSWYQQTPGQGLQFLFEYFSETQRNKGNFPGRFSGRQFSNSRSEMNVSTLELGDSALYLCASSLSSTNNEQFFGPGTRLTVL.

This clone was counted a few times. The rearrangement uses TRBV5-6 and TRBJ2-7, with D perhaps TRBD2 (6 bases). This CDR3 contains 12 residues. Per germline, CDR1 SGHDT and CDR2 YYEEEE. V lost 4 bases, J lost 7 bases, and 12 bases lay in between. CDR3 sequence reads: CASSRMGREQYF. The CDR3 DNA reads as TGTGCCAGCAGCCGGATGGGGAGGGAGCAGTACTTC.

The V and J genes are TRBV6-2 or TRBV6-3 and TRBJ2-3; the D is unclear. The V end lost 4 bases, the J end lost 5 bases, and 10 bases lay between the germline ends. The CDR3 has 13 residues. Looked up from germline, CDR1 is MNHEY and CDR2 is SVGEGT. For the CDR3, the DNA is TGTGCCAGCAGTTGGCCCGCCGAAGATACGCAGTATTTT. It codes for CASSWPAEDTQYF.

The chain has TRBV28 and TRBJ1-2; D gene uncertain. The ends were cut back, 3 bases at V and 8 bases at J, with 10 bases in the middle. CDR1 and CDR2 (germline): MDHEN, SYDVKM. The CDR3 is made up of 12 amino acids. Here the CDR3 DNA reads TGTGCCAGCAGTTTCCCGACTAGCGGCTACACCTTC. It encodes CASSFPTSGYTF.